A selection of T cell receptor beta chains follows, all from one sample in a study of beta chain features in type 1 diabetes. Here immunoSEQ multiplex PCR was the method, and the copy in TCRdb shows in-frame clones only, minus some. The data hold approximately 120,000 clones, with about 18% observed a single time. The source material was central memory CD4+ T cells from blood. These receptor sequences come from a man between 18 and 29 years old with type 1 diabetes. Both conserved end residues are part of each CDR3. A D gene is named only where the DNA matches it firmly. Clone sizes are given selectively: once, few, many, or a class where the clone is expanded.

d_gene: TRBD2
abundance: .
v_gene: TRBV13
j_gene: TRBJ2-3
CDR3aa: CASSLRLAGEGTDTQYF
CDR3nt: TGTGCCAGCAGCTTAAGACTAGCGGGAGAGGGCACAGATACGCAGTATTTT

d_gene: .
abundance: few
v_gene: TRBV4-3
j_gene: TRBJ1-1
CDR3aa: CASSPVGFTNTEAFF
CDR3nt: TGCGCCAGCAGCCCAGTAGGATTTACTAACACTGAAGCTTTCTTT

d_gene: TRBD2
abundance: .
v_gene: TRBV5-5
j_gene: TRBJ2-1
CDR3aa: CASSLAALAVYNEQFF
CDR3nt: TGTGCCAGCAGCTTGGCCGCACTAGCGGTTTACAATGAGCAGTTCTTC

d_gene: .
abundance: few
v_gene: TRBV30
j_gene: TRBJ1-1
CDR3aa: CAWREVAEAFF
CDR3nt: TGTGCCTGGAGGGAGGTAGCTGAAGCTTTCTTT

d_gene: .
abundance: few
v_gene: TRBV5-6
j_gene: TRBJ2-7
CDR3aa: CASSFRDRNYEQYF
CDR3nt: TGTGCCAGCAGTTTCCGGGACCGAAACTACGAGCAGTACTTC

d_gene: .
abundance: .
v_gene: TRBV5-4
j_gene: TRBJ2-3
CDR3aa: CASSLASVNTDTQYF
CDR3nt: TGTGCCAGCAGCTTGGCTAGTGTCAACACAGATACGCAGTATTTT

d_gene: .
abundance: .
v_gene: TRBV20-1
j_gene: TRBJ1-2
CDR3aa: CSAWDGITF
CDR3nt: TGCAGTGCTTGGGACGGCATCACCTTC

d_gene: .
abundance: many
v_gene: TRBV25-1
j_gene: TRBJ2-2
CDR3aa: CASRPNVNTGELFF
CDR3nt: TGTGCCAGCAGACCTAACGTAAACACCGGGGAGCTGTTTTTT

d_gene: TRBD1
abundance: .
v_gene: TRBV7-9
j_gene: TRBJ2-7
CDR3aa: CASSQDRVGSEQYF
CDR3nt: TGTGCCAGCAGTCAAGACAGGGTAGGGTCCGAGCAGTACTTC

d_gene: TRBD1
abundance: few
v_gene: TRBV7-9
j_gene: TRBJ1-5
CDR3aa: CASSHPNTGGLNQPQHF
CDR3nt: TGTGCCAGCAGCCATCCCAACACAGGGGGCCTCAATCAGCCCCAGCATTTT

d_gene: .
abundance: few
v_gene: TRBV10-3
j_gene: TRBJ2-7
CDR3aa: CAIRDSGLTYEQYF
CDR3nt: TGTGCCATCAGGGATTCCGGCCTTACCTACGAGCAGTACTTC

d_gene: .
abundance: .
v_gene: TRBV19
j_gene: TRBJ1-1
CDR3aa: CASSDPLRVVNTEAFF
CDR3nt: TGTGCCAGTAGTGACCCCCTCAGGGTCGTGAACACTGAAGCTTTCTTT

d_gene: TRBD1
abundance: .
v_gene: TRBV9
j_gene: TRBJ1-5
CDR3aa: CASSEGQGSQPQHF
CDR3nt: TGTGCCAGCAGTGAAGGACAGGGCTCCCAGCCCCAGCATTTT

d_gene: TRBD1
abundance: .
v_gene: TRBV18
j_gene: TRBJ1-2
CDR3aa: CASSPPTGPTLSSNYGYTF
CDR3nt: TGTGCCAGCTCACCACCGACAGGGCCCACCCTCTCTTCTAACTATGGCTACACCTTC

d_gene: .
abundance: few
v_gene: TRBV7-9
j_gene: TRBJ1-1
CDR3aa: CASSLEPGVNTEAFF
CDR3nt: TGTGCCAGCAGCTTGGAACCAGGGGTGAACACTGAAGCTTTCTTT

d_gene: TRBD2
abundance: few
v_gene: TRBV10-2
j_gene: TRBJ2-1
CDR3aa: CASSERAGGRNEQFF
CDR3nt: TGCGCCAGCAGTGAACGAGCGGGAGGTCGGAATGAGCAGTTCTTC

d_gene: .
abundance: few
v_gene: TRBV18
j_gene: TRBJ1-2
CDR3aa: CASSREGDPYGYTF
CDR3nt: TGTGCCAGCTCCAGGGAGGGCGATCCCTATGGCTACACCTTC